Below, one T cell receptor beta chain is given with its context. Its antigen remains undetermined. No clone much larger than this one lies a single base away; base qualities are absent. TCR beta repertoires were profiled from peripheral blood of about a dozen young patients with multiple sclerosis to demonstrate the VDJtools post-analysis software. Multiple sclerosis patients were children and adolescents aged roughly 6 to 17 years. The sample is drawn from a study of post-analysis software for immune sequencing data (dated by TCRdb to the mid-2010s). In the study overall: Recorded disease courses included relapsing-remitting, secondary progressive and progressive-relapsing multiple sclerosis, with some patients lacking subtype annotation. A subset of samples was prepared in parallel using single-end sample barcoding, then pooled and co-amplified after Illumina adapter ligation. Patient repertoires were compared against roughly 10 previously published healthy control repertoires from donors aged about 6 to 28 years.

The CDR1 and CDR2 encoded by the germline V gene are SGHAT and FQNNGV. Including cysteine and phenylalanine, the CDR3 has 14 amino acids. Only the CDR3 DNA is retained, 42 bases long and in frame from the first base. V has 0 bases trimmed and J has 4 bases trimmed; junction bases matching no gene number 1. What the research found in general, with its limitations: The multiple sclerosis patient group was slightly younger than the control group. Significantly lower normalized Chao1 diversity was found in multiple sclerosis patients than in controls, suggesting substantial peripheral T-cell clonal expansion. Patients showed significantly higher frequencies than controls for roughly 5 TRBV segments, among them TRBV5-6, TRBV5-1 and TRBV20-1. Direct clustering with F measure showed strong co-clustering of samples prepared in the same batch, prompting a batch-effect correction.

Receptors were amplified or captured by PCR. The listed sequencing device is Illumina HiSeq 2500. To reduce PCR and sequencing biases, unique molecular identifiers were built into the TCR beta cDNA libraries. Per 1 to 10 million input T cells, roughly 0.5 million cDNA molecules were obtained, such that each molecule approximated one T cell. Patient libraries were prepared and sequenced with the same protocol used for the earlier healthy control dataset. Samples belonging to the same batch were prepared together, multiplexed and sequenced on a shared HiSeq lane. The study's own analysis went as follows. MIGEC handled the raw barcoded reads, throwing out single-read molecular identifier groups before consensus assembly and CDR3 extraction. Clonotype tables were post-analysed with VDJtools, and diversity was normalized by down-sampling all datasets to the smallest sample size. In repertoire overlap clustering, CDR3 amino acid sequences, but not nucleotide sequences, were matched to correct batch-related cross-sample contamination. The public sequencing data were trimmed at Q25 with fastp and processed into clonotypes with MiXCR by TCRdb, which kept only in-frame beta chains. Rows with a matching CDR3 protein are joined into one entry that keeps the most common DNA and genes. TCRdb's processing, not the authors', yielded these V and J calls. In all, the sample holds 450,000 or so distinct CDR3 sequences, and roughly 45% of those were seen once. The ten largest make up about 12% of the sample.

The sequence derives from a girl between 10 and 17 years old with multiple sclerosis. Sequencing was carried out using blood. The chain couples TRBV11-2 to TRBJ2-5; 8 bases in the middle match TRBD1. Here is the DNA: TGTGCCAGCAGCTTAGATACAGGGGGAGAGACCCAGTACTTC. It translates to CASSLDTGGETQYF.